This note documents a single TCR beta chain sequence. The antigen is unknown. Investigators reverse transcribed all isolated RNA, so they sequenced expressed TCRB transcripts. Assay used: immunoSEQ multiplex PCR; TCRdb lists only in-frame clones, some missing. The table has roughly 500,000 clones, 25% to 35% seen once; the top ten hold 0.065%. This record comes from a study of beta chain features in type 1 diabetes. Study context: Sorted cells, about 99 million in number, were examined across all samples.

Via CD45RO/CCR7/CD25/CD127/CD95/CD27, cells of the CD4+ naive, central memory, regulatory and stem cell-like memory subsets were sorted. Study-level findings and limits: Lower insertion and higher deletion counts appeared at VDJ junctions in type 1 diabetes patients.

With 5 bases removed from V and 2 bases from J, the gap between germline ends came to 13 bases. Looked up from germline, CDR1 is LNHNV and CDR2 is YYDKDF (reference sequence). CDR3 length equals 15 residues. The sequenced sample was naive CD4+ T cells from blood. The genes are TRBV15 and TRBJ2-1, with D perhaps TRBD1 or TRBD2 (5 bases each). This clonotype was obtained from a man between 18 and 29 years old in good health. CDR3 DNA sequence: TGTGCCACCAGCCGTCTAGTGGGGGCCTACAATGAGCAGTTCTTC. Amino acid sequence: CATSRLVGAYNEQFF.